The 21 T cell receptor beta chains listed next were all sequenced from one sample in a study of vaccination and CD4 T cells after COVID-19. The treatment was: approximately 9-day PBMC culture with coronavirus spike peptide pools or control peptides (ViraFEST assay). Their antigens are not known. Scientists ran DNA taken from cultured CD4+ T cells through the Oncomine TCR Beta short-read assay for sequencing. MiXCR was run by TCRdb on the PCR reads, yielding one entry per CDR3 protein. The table lists some 14,000 distinct CDR3 sequences, less than 65% of them singletons. The input for sequencing was CD4+ T cells from blood, cultured in vitro, taken before SARS-CoV-2 vaccination. Source of these receptors: a human donor who had recovered from COVID-19.

This rearrangement joins TRBV2 to TRBJ2-1; 14 bases align to TRBD2. Germline V gene data show CDR1 as SNHLY and CDR2 as FYNNEI. The CDR3 has 15 residues. V lost 6 bases and J lost 9; bases outside the gene matches: 7. In DNA form, the CDR3 reads TGTGCCAGCAGCTTGACTAGCGGGGGGGCCAGTGAGCAGTTCTTC. It yields the protein CASSLTSGGASEQFF.

This clonotype has a single count. The genes are TRBV11-3 and TRBJ1-6; 7 bases are a match to TRBD1. The J segment lost 3 bases and the V segment lost 6 bases, leaving 5 bases of the junction unmatched. This CDR3 contains 15 residues. Germline assignment: CDR1 SGHNT and CDR2 YENEEA. The CDR3 is CASSLNRGYNSPLHF. DNA for the CDR3: TGTGCCAGCAGTTTAAACAGGGGCTATAATTCACCCCTCCACTTT.

The CDR3 DNA is TGTGCCAGCAGCCCGCGCTCGGGGGCACCTGAAGCTTTCTTT. It yields the protein CASSPRSGAPEAFF. The chain joins TRBV11-1 to TRBJ1-1; tentatively, D is TRBD1 (6 bases). The CDR3 spans 14 residues. Per germline, CDR1 SGHAT and CDR2 FQDESV (reference sequence). Trimming took 5 bases from V and 6 from J, leaving 16 bases between them.

The V call is TRBV20-1, the J call TRBJ1-4, with D maybe TRBD1 (6 bases). The CDR3 loop spans 14 amino acids. Deletions cut 0 bases from V and 3 bases from J, with 8 bases between. The germline V gene encodes CDR1 DFQATT and CDR2 SNEGSKA (reference sequence). The DNA for the CDR3 is TGCAGTGCTAGAGATCCAGGGGCTAATGAAAAACTGTTTTTT. Its translation: CSARDPGANEKLFF.

The chain uses TRBV29-1 and TRBJ1-5; TRBD1 agrees at 7 bases. V gave up 4 bases and J gave up 4 bases; unmatched junction bases: 7. Germline values: CDR1 SQVTM, CDR2 ANQGSEA. The CDR3 extends over 14 amino acids. The CDR3 sequence: CSVVGGQGNQPQHF. In DNA, the CDR3 is TGCAGCGTTGTAGGGGGCCAGGGGAATCAGCCCCAGCATTTT. Full variable domain (remainder filled in from reference TRBV29-1 and TRBJ1-5): SAVISQKPSRDICQRGTSLTIQCQVDSQVTMMFWYRQQPGQSLTLIATANQGSEATYESGFVIDKFPISRPNLTFSTLTVSNMSPEDSSIYLCSVVGGQGNQPQHFGDGTRLSIL.

The chain uses TRBV6-1 and TRBJ2-3; tentative D call: TRBD2 (6 bases). V was trimmed by 2 bases and J by 1 base, leaving 16 bases between them. CDR1 MNHNS and CDR2 SASEGT come from the germline V gene. This CDR3 contains 17 residues. The DNA for the CDR3 is TGTGCCAGCAGTGAAAATCCGGGACCTAGCGGCACAGATACGCAGTATTTT. Its translation is CASSENPGPSGTDTQYF.

In this sample, this clonotype turned up a few times. This sequence joins TRBV7-8 and TRBJ1-6, with TRBD1 identical over 10 bases. Germline V gene lookup returns CDR1 SGHVS and CDR2 FQNEAQ. Germline trimming cut 4 bases from V and 11 bases from J; bases unmatched to any gene: 8. This CDR3 has 15 residues. The CDR3 region has the DNA TGTGCCAGCAGCTACTCGGGGACAGGGGAGGCACCCCTCCACTTT. It codes for CASSYSGTGEAPLHF.

This clonotype occurred once. The gene calls are TRBV11-2 and TRBJ2-5, with D possibly being TRBD1 (5 bases). CDR1 is SGHAT and CDR2 is FQNNGV in the germline V gene. The CDR3 has 13 amino acids. V lost 1 base and J lost 3, with 6 bases in between. The CDR3 DNA reads TGTGCCAGCAGCTTAGGCAGGGAAGAGACCCAGTACTTC. It translates to CASSLGREETQYF.

This sequence joins TRBV20-1 and TRBJ1-2; D is possibly TRBD1 (5 bases). CDR3 length equals 12 residues. The V and J ends lost 6 bases and 8 bases respectively, with 16 bases between them. Germline CDR1 is DFQATT and CDR2 is SNEGSKA (reference sequence). CDR3 sequence: CSARGQGKGYTF. DNA for the CDR3: TGCAGTGCCCGAGGGCAGGGTAAGGGCTACACCTTC.

The gene calls are TRBV20-1 and TRBJ1-1, with unresolved D. CDR1 and CDR2 (germline): DFQATT, SNEGSKA (reference sequence). Trimming left V 1 base short and J 1 base short, with 7 bases between. This CDR3 spans 13 amino acids. CDR3: CSARGFANTEAFF. The DNA of the CDR3 is TGCAGTGCTAGAGGGTTTGCGAACACTGAAGCTTTCTTT.

The chain is built from TRBV20-1 and TRBJ2-1; 8 bases are shared with TRBD2. The germline V gene has CDR1 DFQATT and CDR2 SNEGSKA (reference sequence). V shed 6 bases and J 4 bases; nucleotides not matched to a gene: 11. The CDR3 covers 15 residues. The CDR3 nucleotides are TGCAGTGCCCTCGGGGGGGGTTTGGGTTACAATGAGCAGTTCTTC. Its protein is CSALGGGLGYNEQFF.

Remarks on this clonotype: A much larger clone sits a single nucleotide away, making a read error possible. J is TRBJ1-2 and V is TRBV15, with D perhaps TRBD1 (6 bases). The length of the CDR3 is 14 residues. In germline, CDR1 is LNHNV, CDR2 YYDKDF (reference sequence). V was trimmed by 1 base and J by 4 bases, leaving 10 bases between them. The CDR3 is CATSRGGGSYGYTF. CDR3 DNA sequence: TGTGCCACCAGCAGAGGGGGGGGCAGCTATGGCTACACCTTC.

The CDR3 is CASSYAPLGPPMNTEAFF. CDR3 nucleotide sequence: TGTGCCAGCAGTTACGCTCCCTTGGGTCCTCCGATGAACACTGAAGCTTTCTTT. The chain uses TRBV6-5 and TRBJ1-1; D remains ambiguous. The CDR3 covers 18 residues. The germline V and J ends were trimmed by 2 bases and 0 bases, with 19 bases remaining between them. CDR1 is MNHEY, CDR2 SVGAGI, per germline.

This clonotype was seen a handful of times. The chain couples TRBV12-3 or TRBV12-4 to TRBJ2-7, with 14 bases matching TRBD2. The V segment lost 6 bases and the J segment 7 bases; nucleotides outside the gene matches: 5. The CDR3 extends over 14 amino acids. CDR3 residues: CASRGLAGATEQYF. The DNA of the CDR3 is TGTGCCAGCAGGGGACTAGCGGGAGCGACAGAGCAGTACTTC.

This chain uses TRBV12-3 or TRBV12-4 with TRBJ2-7, with D tentatively TRBD2 (5 bases). The V and J ends lost 9 bases and 5 bases respectively, with 11 bases between them. The CDR3 contains 11 residues. CDR3 loop: CARLGDDEQYF. The CDR3 DNA sequence: TGTGCCAGACTAGGCGATGACGAGCAGTACTTC.

In its sample, this clonotype was seen a few times. The gene calls are TRBV27 and TRBJ2-3; 10 nucleotides align to TRBD2. J lost 4 bases, V lost 3 bases, and 10 bases had no gene match. The CDR3 is 17 residues long. CDR1 MNHEY and CDR2 SMNVEV come from the germline V gene (reference sequence). CDR3 sequence reads: CASSFTSAGGPADTQYF. The CDR3 DNA follows: TGTGCCAGCAGTTTTACTTCAGCGGGAGGGCCGGCAGATACGCAGTATTTT.

The chain carries TRBV19 and TRBJ1-2; D call uncertain. V lost 11 bases, J lost 4 bases, and 14 bases lay in between. The CDR3 runs to 12 residues. Germline CDR1 LNHDA, CDR2 SQIVND (reference sequence). CDR3 region: CAVGTEIYGYTF. CDR3 DNA sequence: TGTGCCGTTGGAACAGAGATCTATGGCTACACCTTC.

The chain couples TRBV5-5 to TRBJ1-1; D gene uncertain. Germline values: CDR1 SGHKS, CDR2 YYEKEE (reference sequence). V was pared by 0 bases and J by 1 base, with 7 bases between. This CDR3 spans 14 amino acids. CDR3 nucleotide sequence: TGTGCCAGCAGCTTGGACTGGACGAACACTGAAGCTTTCTTT. Translation gives CASSLDWTNTEAFF.

The chain couples TRBV25-1 to TRBJ1-6; D gene ambiguous. V gave up 2 bases and J gave up 7 bases, with 12 bases separating them. Germline V CDR1 and CDR2: MGHDK, SYGVNS. This CDR3 is 15 amino acids long. CDR3 sequence reads: CASSEGWVSNSPLHF. In nucleotides, the CDR3 is TGTGCCAGCAGTGAAGGTTGGGTTTCGAATTCACCCCTCCACTTT.

V usage is TRBV20-1 and J usage is TRBJ1-2, with a weak D call TRBD1 (6 bases). The CDR3 runs to 12 residues. CDR1 and CDR2 (germline): DFQATT, SNEGSKA (reference sequence). The V and J ends lost 6 bases and 4 bases respectively, with 12 bases between them. As DNA, the CDR3 is TGCAGTGCCCAAGACAGGACCTATGGCTACACCTTC. It encodes CSAQDRTYGYTF.

This clonotype appeared a few times. This chain joins TRBV20-1 and TRBJ1-6; no clear D gene. Germline V gene data show CDR1 as DFQATT and CDR2 as SNEGSKA (reference sequence). The germline V and J ends were trimmed by 3 bases and 8 bases, with 5 bases remaining between them. This CDR3 region has 11 residues. The CDR3 nucleotides read TGCAGTGCTAGGGGCGATTCACCCCTCCACTTT. This translates into CSARGDSPLHF.